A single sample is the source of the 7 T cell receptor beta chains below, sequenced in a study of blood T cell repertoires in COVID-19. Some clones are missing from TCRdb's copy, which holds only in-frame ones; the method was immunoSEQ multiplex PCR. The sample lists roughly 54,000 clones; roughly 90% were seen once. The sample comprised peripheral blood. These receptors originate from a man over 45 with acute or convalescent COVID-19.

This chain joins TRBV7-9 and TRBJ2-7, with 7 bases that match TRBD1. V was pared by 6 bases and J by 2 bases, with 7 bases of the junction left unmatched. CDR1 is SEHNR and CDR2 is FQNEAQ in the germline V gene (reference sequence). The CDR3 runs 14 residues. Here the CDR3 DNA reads TGTGCCAGCAGACCGGACAGGTTTGCCTACGAGCAGTACTTC. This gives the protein CASRPDRFAYEQYF.

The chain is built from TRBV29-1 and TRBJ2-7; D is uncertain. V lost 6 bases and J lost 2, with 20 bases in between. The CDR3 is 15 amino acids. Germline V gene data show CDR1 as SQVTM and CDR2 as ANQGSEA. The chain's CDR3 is CSVLRLRMIPYEQYF. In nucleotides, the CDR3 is TGCAGCGTACTCCGACTCCGTATGATCCCCTACGAGCAGTACTTC.

The CDR3 spells CASYRRSTYNEQFF. The CDR3 bases are TGTGCCAGCTATCGGCGGAGTACCTACAATGAGCAGTTCTTC. The rearrangement joins TRBV6-5 to TRBJ2-1; D uncertain. CDR3 length: 14 residues. The germline V gene encodes CDR1 MNHEY and CDR2 SVGAGI. V was clipped by 8 bases and J by 2 bases, with 13 bases between them.

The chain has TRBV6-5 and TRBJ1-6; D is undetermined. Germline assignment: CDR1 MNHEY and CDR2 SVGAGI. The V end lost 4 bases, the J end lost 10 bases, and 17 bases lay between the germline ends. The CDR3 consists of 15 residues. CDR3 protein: CASSSKSSDSSPLHF. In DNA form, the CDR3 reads TGTGCCAGCAGTTCAAAATCAAGCGACTCATCACCCCTCCACTTT.

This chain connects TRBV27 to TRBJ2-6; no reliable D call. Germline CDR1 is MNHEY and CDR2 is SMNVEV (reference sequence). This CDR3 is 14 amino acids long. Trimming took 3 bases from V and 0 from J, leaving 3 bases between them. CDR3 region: CASSFRSGANVLTF. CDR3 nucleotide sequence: TGTGCCAGCAGTTTTCGCTCTGGGGCCAACGTCCTGACTTTC. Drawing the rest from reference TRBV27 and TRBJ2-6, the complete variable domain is EAQVTQNPRYLITVTGKKLTVTCSQNMNHEYMSWYRQDPGLGLRQIYYSMNVEVTDKGDVPEGYKVSRKEKRNFPLILESPSPNQTSLYFCASSFRSGANVLTFGAGSRLTVL.

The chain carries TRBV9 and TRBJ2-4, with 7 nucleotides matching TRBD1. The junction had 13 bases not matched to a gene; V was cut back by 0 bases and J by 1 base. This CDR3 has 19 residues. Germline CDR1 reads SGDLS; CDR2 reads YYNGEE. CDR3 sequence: CASSVGSDPQGVAKNIQYF. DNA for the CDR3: TGTGCCAGCAGCGTAGGCTCGGACCCCCAGGGGGTTGCCAAAAACATTCAGTACTTC.

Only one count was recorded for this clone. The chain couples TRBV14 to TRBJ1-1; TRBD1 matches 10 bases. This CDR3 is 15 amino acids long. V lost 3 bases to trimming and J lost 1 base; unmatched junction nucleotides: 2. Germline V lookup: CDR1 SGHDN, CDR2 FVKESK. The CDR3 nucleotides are TGTGCCAGCAGCCACGGGGACAGGGGGAACACTGAAGCTTTCTTT. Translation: CASSHGDRGNTEAFF.